The 9 T cell receptor beta chains below all came from one sample that was sequenced in a study of T-cell memory formation after mild COVID-19. TCRdb fed the 5' RACE reads into MiXCR, producing one record per CDR3 protein. The sample includes around 430,000 distinct CDR3 sequences, about 16% of them seen just once. The sequencing input was PBMCs or a T cell subset sorted from them (not recorded which). Receptors originate from a young man who had mild COVID-19 (a few samples of this study predate the infection). Cell type and time point are not known.

The chain employs TRBV7-9 and TRBJ2-7; 10 bases line up with TRBD1. Looked up from germline, CDR1 is SEHNR and CDR2 is FQNEAQ (reference sequence). This CDR3 contains 15 residues. V shed 5 bases and J 2 bases; nucleotides not matched to a gene: 6. The CDR3 region is CASSRGQGGTYEQYV. As DNA, the CDR3 is TGTGCCAGCAGCCGTGGACAGGGGGGGACCTACGAGCAGTACGTC.

This clonotype was detected only a few times. The V and J genes are TRBV12-3 or TRBV12-4 and TRBJ1-6; tentatively, D is TRBD1 (5 bases). The CDR3 consists of 14 residues. The V gene lost 7 bases and the J gene lost 9 bases, with 16 bases spanning the gap. The CDR3: CASTQRADISPLHF. CDR3 nucleotide sequence: TGTGCCAGCACCCAGAGGGCGGACATTTCACCCCTCCACTTT.

The gene calls are TRBV12-3 or TRBV12-4 and TRBJ1-2; D ambiguous. Trimming removed 3 bases at V and 2 bases at J, with 7 bases between. The CDR3 spans 13 residues. DNA for the CDR3: TGTGCCAGCAGTTTGCACTCAAACTATGGCTACACCTTC. This codes for CASSLHSNYGYTF.

At least ten counts were recorded for this clonotype. This rearrangement joins TRBV5-5 to TRBJ1-1; the D gene is possibly TRBD1 (5 bases). The V gene's germline CDR1 is SGHKS and CDR2 YYEKEE (reference sequence). The CDR3 sequence is 11 residues long. Trimming shortened V by 7 bases and J by 8 bases, and 12 bases separated the two germline ends. The CDR3 DNA sequence: TGTGCCAGCGGAAGGGGTGGGGAAGCTTTCTTT. Protein: CASGRGGEAFF.

This clonotype has just a few counts. V and J are TRBV15 and TRBJ1-1; D remains ambiguous. The CDR3 has 13 residues. The germline V gene has CDR1 LNHNV and CDR2 YYDKDF (reference sequence). V shed 1 base and J shed 5 bases, with 8 bases lying between them. The CDR3 loop is CATSRAAGTEAFF. The CDR3 coding sequence is TGTGCCACCAGCAGAGCTGCGGGGACTGAAGCTTTCTTT.

The V gene is TRBV28, the J gene TRBJ1-5; 8 bases line up with TRBD1. Per germline, CDR1 MDHEN and CDR2 SYDVKM. The CDR3 consists of 17 residues. After removal of 7 bases from V and 6 bases from J, the junction contained 17 bases not matched to a gene. This CDR3 is CASTPSLDRAGGQPQHF. The CDR3 nucleotides read TGTGCCAGCACCCCTTCACTGGACAGGGCAGGGGGTCAGCCCCAGCATTTT.

The sample holds a few counts of this clonotype. This chain links TRBV5-1 with TRBJ1-5; D is undetermined. This CDR3 spans 14 amino acids. Germline values: CDR1 SGHRS, CDR2 YFSETQ. V lost 4 bases to trimming and J lost 5 bases, with 13 bases between them. The CDR3 DNA follows: TGCGCCAGCAGCGTCGACCCATATCATCAGCCCCAGCATTTT. Its translation: CASSVDPYHQPQHF. Full variable domain (remainder filled in from reference TRBV5-1 and TRBJ1-5): KAGVTQTPRYLIKTRGQQVTLSCSPISGHRSVSWYQQTPGQGLQFLFEYFSETQRNKGNFPGRFSGRQFSNSRSEMNVSTLELGDSALYLCASSVDPYHQPQHFGDGTRLSIL.

CDR3 nucleotides: TGCAGTGCTAGCGAGGGCAGGTTGGCCTATGGCTACACCTTC. It specifies CSASEGRLAYGYTF. The gene calls are TRBV20-1 and TRBJ1-2; D remains ambiguous. This CDR3 is 14 amino acids long. V shed 3 bases and J shed 4 bases, with 15 bases lying between them. Germline V gene lookup returns CDR1 DFQATT and CDR2 SNEGSKA (reference sequence).

This clonotype was observed a handful of times. The V call is TRBV6-1, the J call TRBJ2-6; D is undetermined. Germline assignment: CDR1 MNHNS and CDR2 SASEGT. V lost 0 bases, J lost 0 bases, and 6 bases lay in between. The CDR3 sequence is 16 residues long. The CDR3 DNA follows: TGTGCCAGCAGTGAAGCAGGATACTCTGGGGCCAACGTCCTGACTTTC. Its protein is CASSEAGYSGANVLTF.